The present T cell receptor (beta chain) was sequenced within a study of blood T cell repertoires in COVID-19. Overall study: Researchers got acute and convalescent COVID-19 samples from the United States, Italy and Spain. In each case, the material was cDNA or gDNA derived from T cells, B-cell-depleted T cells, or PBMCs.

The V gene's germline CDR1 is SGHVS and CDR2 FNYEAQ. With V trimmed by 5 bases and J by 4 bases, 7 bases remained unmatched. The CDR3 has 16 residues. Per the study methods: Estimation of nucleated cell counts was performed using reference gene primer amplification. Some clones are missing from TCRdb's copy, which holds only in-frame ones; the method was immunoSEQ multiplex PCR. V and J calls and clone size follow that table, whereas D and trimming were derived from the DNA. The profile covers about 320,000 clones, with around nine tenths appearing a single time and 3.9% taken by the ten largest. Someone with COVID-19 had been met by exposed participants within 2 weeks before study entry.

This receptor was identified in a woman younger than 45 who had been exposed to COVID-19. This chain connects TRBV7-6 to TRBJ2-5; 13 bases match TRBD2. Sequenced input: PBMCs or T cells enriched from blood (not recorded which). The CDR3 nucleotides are TGTGCCAGCAGCCTGGGACTAGCGGGGATGGGAGAGACCCAGTACTTC. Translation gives CASSLGLAGMGETQYF.